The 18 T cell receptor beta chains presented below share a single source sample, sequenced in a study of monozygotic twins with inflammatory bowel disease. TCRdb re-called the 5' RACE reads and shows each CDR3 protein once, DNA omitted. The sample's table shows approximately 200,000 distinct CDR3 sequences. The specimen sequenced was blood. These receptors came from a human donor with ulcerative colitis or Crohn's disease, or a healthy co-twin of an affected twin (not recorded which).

CDR3 residues: CSVASGQGTDTQYF. This chain joins TRBV29-1 and TRBJ2-3; TCRdb outputs TRBD1, but without DNA this stays unchecked. The length of the CDR3 is 14 residues. Germline-derived CDR1 and CDR2 are SQVTM and ANQGSEA.

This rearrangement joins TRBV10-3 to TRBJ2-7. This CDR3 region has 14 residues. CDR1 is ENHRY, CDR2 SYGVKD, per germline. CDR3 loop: CAISELEKGYEQYF.

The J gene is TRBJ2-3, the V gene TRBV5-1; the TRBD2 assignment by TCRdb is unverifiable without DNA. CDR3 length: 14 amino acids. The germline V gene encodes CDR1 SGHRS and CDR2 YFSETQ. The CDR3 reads CASSPRSSTDTQYF.

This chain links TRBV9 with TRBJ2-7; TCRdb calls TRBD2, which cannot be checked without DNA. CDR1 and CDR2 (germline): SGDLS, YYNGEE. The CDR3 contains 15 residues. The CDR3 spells CASSPRDSSSYEQYF.

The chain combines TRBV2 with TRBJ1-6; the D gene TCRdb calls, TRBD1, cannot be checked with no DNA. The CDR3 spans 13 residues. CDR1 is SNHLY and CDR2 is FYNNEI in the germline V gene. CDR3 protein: CASSVSGGTPLHF.

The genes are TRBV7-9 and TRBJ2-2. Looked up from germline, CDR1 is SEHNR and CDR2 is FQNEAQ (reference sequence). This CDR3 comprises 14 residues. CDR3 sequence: CASSFLFNTGELFF. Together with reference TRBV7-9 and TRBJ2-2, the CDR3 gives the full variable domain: DTGVSQNPRHKITKRGQNVTFRCDPISEHNRLYWYRQTLGQGPEFLTYFQNEAQLEKSRLLSDRFSAERPKGSFSTLEIQRTEQGDSAMYLCASSFLFNTGELFFGEGSRLTVL.

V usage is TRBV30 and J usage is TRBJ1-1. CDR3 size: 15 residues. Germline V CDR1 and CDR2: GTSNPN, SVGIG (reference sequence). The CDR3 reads CAWSVLWGMGTEAFF.

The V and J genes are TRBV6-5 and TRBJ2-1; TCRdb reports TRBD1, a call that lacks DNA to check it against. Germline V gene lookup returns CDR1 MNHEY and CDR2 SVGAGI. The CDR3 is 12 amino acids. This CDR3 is CASWGHGNEQFF.

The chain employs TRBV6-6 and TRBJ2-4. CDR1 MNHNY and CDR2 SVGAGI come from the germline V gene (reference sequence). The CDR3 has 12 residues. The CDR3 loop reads CASSYLGNIQYF.

CDR3 protein: CASRRLGGSGANVLTF. V and J are TRBV12-3 or TRBV12-4 and TRBJ2-6. The CDR3 runs to 16 residues.

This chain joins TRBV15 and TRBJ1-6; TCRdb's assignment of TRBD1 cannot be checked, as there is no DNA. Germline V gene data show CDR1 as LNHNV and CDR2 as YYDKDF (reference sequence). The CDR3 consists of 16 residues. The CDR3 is CATSRDSGGAGSPLHF. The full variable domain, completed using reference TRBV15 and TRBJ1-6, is DAMVIQNPRYQVTQFGKPVTLSCSQTLNHNVMYWYQQKSSQAPKLLFHYYDKDFNNEADTPDNFQSRRPNTSFCFLDIRSPGLGDTAMYLCATSRDSGGAGSPLHFGNGTRLTVT.

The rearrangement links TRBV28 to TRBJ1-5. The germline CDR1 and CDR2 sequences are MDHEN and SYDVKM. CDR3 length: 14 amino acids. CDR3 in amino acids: CATVEPEFNQPQHF.

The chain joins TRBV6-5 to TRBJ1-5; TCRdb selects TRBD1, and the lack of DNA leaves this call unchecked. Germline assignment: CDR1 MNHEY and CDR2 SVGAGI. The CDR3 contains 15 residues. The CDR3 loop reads CASSYSSGGNQPQHF.

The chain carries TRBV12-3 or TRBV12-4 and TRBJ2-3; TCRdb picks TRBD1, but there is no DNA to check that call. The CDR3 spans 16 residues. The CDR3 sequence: CACSLDGRGGTDTQYF.

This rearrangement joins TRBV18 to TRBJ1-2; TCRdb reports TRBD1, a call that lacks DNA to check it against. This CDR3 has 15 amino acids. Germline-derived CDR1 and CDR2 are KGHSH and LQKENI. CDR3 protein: CASSPQDRGGDGYTF.

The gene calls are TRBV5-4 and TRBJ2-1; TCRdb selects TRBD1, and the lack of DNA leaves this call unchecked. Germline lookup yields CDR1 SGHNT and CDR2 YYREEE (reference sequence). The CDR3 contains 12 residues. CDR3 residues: CASSLEGAEQFF. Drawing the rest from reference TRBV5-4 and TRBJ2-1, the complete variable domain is ETGVTQSPTHLIKTRGQQVTLRCSSQSGHNTVSWYQQALGQGPQFIFQYYREEENGRGNFPPRFSGLQFPNYSSELNVNALELDDSALYLCASSLEGAEQFFGPGTRLTVL.

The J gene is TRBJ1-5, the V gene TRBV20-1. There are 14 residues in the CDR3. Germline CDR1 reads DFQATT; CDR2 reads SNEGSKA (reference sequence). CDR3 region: CSARDVGSNQPQHF.

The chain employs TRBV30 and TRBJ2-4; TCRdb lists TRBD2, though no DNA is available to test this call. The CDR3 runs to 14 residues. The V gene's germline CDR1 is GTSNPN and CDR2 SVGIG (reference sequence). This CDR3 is CAWGREASANIQYF.